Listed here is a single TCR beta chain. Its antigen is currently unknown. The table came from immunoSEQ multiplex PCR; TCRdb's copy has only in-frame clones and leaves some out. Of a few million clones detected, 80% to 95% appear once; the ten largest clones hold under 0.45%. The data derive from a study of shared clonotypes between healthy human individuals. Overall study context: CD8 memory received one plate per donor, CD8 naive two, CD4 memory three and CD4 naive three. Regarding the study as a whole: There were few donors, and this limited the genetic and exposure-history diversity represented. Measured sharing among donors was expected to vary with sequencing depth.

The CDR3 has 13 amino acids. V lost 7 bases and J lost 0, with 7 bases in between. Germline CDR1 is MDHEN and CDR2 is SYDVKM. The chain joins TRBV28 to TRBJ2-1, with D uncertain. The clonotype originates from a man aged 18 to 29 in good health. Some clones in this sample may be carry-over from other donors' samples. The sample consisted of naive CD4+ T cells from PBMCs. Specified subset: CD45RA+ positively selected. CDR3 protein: CASTESSYNEQFF. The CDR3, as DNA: TGTGCCAGCACGGAGAGCTCCTACAATGAGCAGTTCTTC.